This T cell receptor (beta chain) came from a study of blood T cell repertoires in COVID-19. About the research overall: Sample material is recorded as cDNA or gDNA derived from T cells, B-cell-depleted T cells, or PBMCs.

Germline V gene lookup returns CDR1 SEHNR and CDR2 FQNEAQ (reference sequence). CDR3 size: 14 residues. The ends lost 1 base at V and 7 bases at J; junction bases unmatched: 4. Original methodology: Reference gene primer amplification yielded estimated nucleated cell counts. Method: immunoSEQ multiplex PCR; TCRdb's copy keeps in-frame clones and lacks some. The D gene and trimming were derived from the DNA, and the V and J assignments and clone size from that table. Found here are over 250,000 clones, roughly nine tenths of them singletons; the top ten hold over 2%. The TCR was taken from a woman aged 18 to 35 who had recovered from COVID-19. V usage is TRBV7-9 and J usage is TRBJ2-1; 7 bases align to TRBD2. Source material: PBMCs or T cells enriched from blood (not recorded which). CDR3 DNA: TGTGCCAGCAGCTTAGGTGGGGGGGTAAATGAGCAGTTCTTC. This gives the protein CASSLGGGVNEQFF.